This TCR beta chain is from a study of somatic mutations in cytotoxic T cells in rheumatoid arthritis (dated by TCRdb to 2015 to 2018). In terms of the full investigation: Patient peripheral blood (just under 31 ml EDTA) was drawn right after diagnosis and before any treatment started. In newly diagnosed rheumatoid arthritis without treatment, the study examined if expanded CD8+ T-cell clones harbor somatic mutations, relying on TCRB deep sequencing to characterize clonality. Median age was essentially the same in the patient group and the control group. A FACSAria II or Sony SH800 was used to flow-sort some V beta antibody-stained T-cell populations at nearly 100% purity, and TCRB sequencing was also done on sorted V beta1+ cells. TCRB deep sequencing was performed for 65 rheumatoid arthritis patients and about 20 healthy controls. Beyond this particular receptor, the publication reports: Healthy controls showed no age-related increase in CD8+ clonality, whereas patients did (Spearman r=0.49). CD8+ T-cell clonality in rheumatoid arthritis patients was not significantly different from that in age-matched healthy controls. Several identical CD8+ TCRB sequences were found in both blood and synovial fluid, and in about an eighth of the roughly 65 patients the largest CD8+ clone exceeded 20% of CD8+ cells. The slight TRBV07 underrepresentation in patients was not adjusted for multiple comparisons. The expanded CD8+ clones had unknown antigen targets, and not appearing in virus-specific databases did not rule out that they were virus-specific.

Between the V and J ends, shortened by 6 bases and 2 bases respectively, the junction contains 17 bases. Measured from the cysteine to the valine, the CDR3 is 15 residues long. Only the CDR3 part of the read is kept: 45 bases, read in frame from the first base. CDR1 and CDR2 are read off the germline V gene as ENHRY and SYGVKD. As regards this clone: Its binding antigen is unknown. The input lacks base qualities; no much larger clone sits a single base away.

TCRB CDR3 sequencing used the immunoSEQ assay on genomic DNA. Per the source publication's procedure: When patient CD8+ clones exceeding 1% were checked against published virus-specific TCRB sequences, only a few matched. The analyses included only productive TCRB rearrangements. Clonality was expressed as a Shannon entropy-based productive clonality index, with each clone defined by a unique TCRB CDR3 sequence. To calculate repertoire overlap between two samples, the template counts of each clone were considered relative to each sample's total templates. Flow cytometry-measured V-gene usage correlated with V-gene usage from TCRB sequencing, with a Spearman r of less than 0.65. TCRdb limited this immuneACCESS table to in-frame rearrangements with V and J called. A share of clones is missing; checked studies link under half to unresolved V genes, and the rest is unexplained. V and J calls plus clone size are reproduced from that table; the DNA served to infer D and trimming. This sample gives around 19,000 clones in total; about four fifths of them show up just once. The ten biggest clones cover approximately 15% of the sample.

Flow cytometry confirmed the purity of CD4+ and CD8+ cells that had been isolated by positive magnetic bead selection on an AutoMACS. After a first flow cytometry screen using a TCR V beta antibody panel, clonal expansions were characterized through TCRB deep sequencing of sorted CD8+ fractions. Peripheral blood mononuclear cells were isolated by Ficoll-Paque PLUS density gradient separation. Nucleospin Tissue or Tissue XS kits were used to extract DNA from CD4-enriched, CD8-enriched or PBMC samples, and a Qubit 2.0 fluorometer was used for quantification. The chain links TRBV10-3 with TRBJ2-7; the D gene lacks a confident call. Material: CD8+ T cells sorted from blood. This receptor was taken from an adult with rheumatoid arthritis. The DNA reads as follows: TGTGCCATCAGACGCAGTGTTGAGGCGACCTACGAGCAGTACGTC. This encodes CAIRRSVEATYEQYV.